This TCR beta chain is drawn from a study of blood T cell repertoires in COVID-19. Study-level information: There were acute and convalescent COVID-19 samples, and they came from the United States, Italy and Spain. PBMCs, B-cell-depleted T cells, or T cells provided the cDNA or gDNA that made up the material.

In this sample, this clone turned up once. Original analysis: Nucleated cell number was recorded as an estimate derived from reference gene primer amplification. Sequencing used immunoSEQ multiplex PCR; TCRdb keeps in-frame clones, though not all of them. The V and J calls and clone size were taken over from that table, and D and trimming were inferred from the DNA. The sample records about 140,000 clones, about 87% being singletons. V lost 4 bases and J lost 6; bases outside the gene matches: 9. CDR1 is SGHKS, CDR2 YYEKEE, per germline (reference sequence). The CDR3 is made up of 15 amino acids. Patients of the Seattle cohort, enrolled during active infection, were followed longitudinally.

The chain links TRBV5-5 to TRBJ2-3; TRBD1 agrees at 9 bases. This TCR came from a human donor with COVID-19, enrolled during active disease. The donor label of this sample is uncertain. The sequencing sample was made of peripheral blood. CDR3 in amino acids: CASSRTGAQGDTQYF. CDR3 DNA sequence: TGTGCCAGCAGCCGGACAGGGGCCCAGGGGGATACGCAGTATTTT.